This TCR beta chain appears in the sequencing data of a study of blood T cell repertoires in COVID-19. Trimming left V 8 bases short and J 10 bases short, with 18 bases between. Germline CDR1 and CDR2: WNHNN and SYGVQD (reference sequence). The CDR3 is 14 amino acids. Method: immunoSEQ multiplex PCR; TCRdb's copy keeps in-frame clones and lacks some. The sample lists about 200,000 clones; 80% to 90% were seen once. This clonotype was sampled from a man between 45 and 60 years old with acute or convalescent COVID-19. Sequenced input: peripheral blood. The chain carries TRBV10-1 and TRBJ1-6, with TRBD1 as a possible D gene (6 bases). The CDR3 DNA sequence: TGCGCCAGCTCCCTCAGGGGAAGGGAGTCACCCCTCCACTTT. This gives the protein CASSLRGRESPLHF.